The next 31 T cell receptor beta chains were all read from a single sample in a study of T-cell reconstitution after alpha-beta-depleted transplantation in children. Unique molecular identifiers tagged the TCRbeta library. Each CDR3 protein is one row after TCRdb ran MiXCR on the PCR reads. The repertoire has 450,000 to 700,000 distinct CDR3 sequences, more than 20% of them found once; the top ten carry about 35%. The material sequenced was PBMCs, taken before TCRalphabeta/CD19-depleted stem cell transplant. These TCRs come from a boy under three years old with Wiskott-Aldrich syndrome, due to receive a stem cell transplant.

The CDR3 sequence is CASMWGETQYF. In DNA form, the CDR3 reads TGTGCCAGCATGTGGGGGGAGACCCAGTACTTC. This sequence joins TRBV6-1 and TRBJ2-5, with D perhaps assigned TRBD1 or TRBD2 (5 bases each). Trimming stripped 7 bases from V and 5 bases from J, with 8 bases between. Looked up from germline, CDR1 is MNHNS and CDR2 is SASEGT. This CDR3 contains 11 residues.

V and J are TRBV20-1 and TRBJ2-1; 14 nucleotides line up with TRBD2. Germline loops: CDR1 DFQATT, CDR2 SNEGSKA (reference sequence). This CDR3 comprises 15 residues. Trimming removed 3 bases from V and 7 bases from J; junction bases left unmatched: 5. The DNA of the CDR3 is TGCAGTGCTAGGGGACTAGCGGGAGTCGGAAATGAGCAGTTCTTC. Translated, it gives CSARGLAGVGNEQFF.

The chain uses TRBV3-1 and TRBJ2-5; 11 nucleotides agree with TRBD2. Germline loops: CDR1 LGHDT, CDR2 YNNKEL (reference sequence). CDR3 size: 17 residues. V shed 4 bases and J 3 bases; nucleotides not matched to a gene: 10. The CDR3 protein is CASSLIKLAGVEETQYF. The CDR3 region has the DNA TGTGCCAGCAGCCTCATAAAACTAGCGGGAGTAGAAGAGACCCAGTACTTC.

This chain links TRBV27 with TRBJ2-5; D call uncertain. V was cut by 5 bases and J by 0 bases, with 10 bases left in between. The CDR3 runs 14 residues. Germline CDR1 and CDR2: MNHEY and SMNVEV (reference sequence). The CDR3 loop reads CASSPTQYQETQYF. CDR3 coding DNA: TGTGCCAGCAGTCCAACACAGTACCAAGAGACCCAGTACTTC.

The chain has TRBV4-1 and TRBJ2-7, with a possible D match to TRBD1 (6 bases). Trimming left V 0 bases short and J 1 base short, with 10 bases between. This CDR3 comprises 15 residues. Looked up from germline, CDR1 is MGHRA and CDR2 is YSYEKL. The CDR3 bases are TGCGCCAGCAGCCAAGAGGACAGCCTATCCTACGAGCAGTACTTC. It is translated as CASSQEDSLSYEQYF.

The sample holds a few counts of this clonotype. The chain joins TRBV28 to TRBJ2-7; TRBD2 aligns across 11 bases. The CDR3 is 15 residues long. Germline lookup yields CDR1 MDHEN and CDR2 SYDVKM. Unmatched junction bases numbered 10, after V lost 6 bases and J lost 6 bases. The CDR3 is CASSRPLAGGGEQYF. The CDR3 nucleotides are TGTGCCAGCAGCCGGCCTCTAGCGGGAGGTGGCGAGCAGTACTTC.

The CDR3 bases are TGCGCCAGCAGCCGGGCTACGGGCTCGGTGAACACCGGGGAGCTGTTTTTT. It is translated as CASSRATGSVNTGELFF. The chain links TRBV5-1 to TRBJ2-2, with unresolved D. This CDR3 has 17 amino acids. Germline V gene sequence: CDR1 SGHRS, CDR2 YFSETQ. V lost 4 bases and J 1 base, leaving 17 bases between the germline ends.

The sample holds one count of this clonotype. CDR3 DNA sequence: TGCAGTGCTAGTACCCGGGAGGCCCCAGATACGCAGTATTTT. Protein product: CSASTREAPDTQYF. The V call is TRBV20-1, the J call TRBJ2-3, with 7 bases lining up with TRBD2. Germline lookup yields CDR1 DFQATT and CDR2 SNEGSKA (reference sequence). The CDR3 extends over 14 amino acids. After removal of 3 bases from V and 4 bases from J, the junction contained 7 bases not matched to a gene.

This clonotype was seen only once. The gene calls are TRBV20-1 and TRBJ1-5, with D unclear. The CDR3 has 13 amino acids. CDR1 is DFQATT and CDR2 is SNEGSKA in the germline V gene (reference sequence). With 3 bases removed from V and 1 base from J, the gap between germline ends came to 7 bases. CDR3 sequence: CSASPDSNQPQHF. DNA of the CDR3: TGCAGTGCTAGCCCGGACAGCAATCAGCCCCAGCATTTT.

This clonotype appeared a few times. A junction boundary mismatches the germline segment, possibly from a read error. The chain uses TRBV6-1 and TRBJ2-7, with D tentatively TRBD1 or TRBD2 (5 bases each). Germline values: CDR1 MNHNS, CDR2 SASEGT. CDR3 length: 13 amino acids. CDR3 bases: TGTGCCAGCAGTAAGGGGATCCTGGGGGAGCAGTACTTT. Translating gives CASSKGILGEQYF.

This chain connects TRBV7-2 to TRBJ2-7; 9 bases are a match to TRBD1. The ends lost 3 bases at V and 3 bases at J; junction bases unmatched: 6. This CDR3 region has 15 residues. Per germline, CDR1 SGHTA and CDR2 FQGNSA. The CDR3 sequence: CASSFMTGGLYEQYF. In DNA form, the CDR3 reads TGTGCCAGCAGCTTTATGACAGGGGGTCTCTACGAGCAGTACTTC.

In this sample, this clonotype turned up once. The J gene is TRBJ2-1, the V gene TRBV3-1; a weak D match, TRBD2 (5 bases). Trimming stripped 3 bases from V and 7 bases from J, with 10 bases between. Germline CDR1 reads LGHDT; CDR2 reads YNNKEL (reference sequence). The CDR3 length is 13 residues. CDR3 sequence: CASSHSGVNEQFF. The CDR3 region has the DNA TGTGCCAGCAGCCACAGCGGAGTAAATGAGCAGTTCTTC.

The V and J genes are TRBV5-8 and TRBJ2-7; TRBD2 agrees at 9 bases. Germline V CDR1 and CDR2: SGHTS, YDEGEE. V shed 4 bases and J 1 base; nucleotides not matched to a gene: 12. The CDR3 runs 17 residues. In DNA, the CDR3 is TGTGCCAGCAGCCCGGCCCTGCTTAGCGGGGGATCCTACGAGCAGTACTTC. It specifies CASSPALLSGGSYEQYF. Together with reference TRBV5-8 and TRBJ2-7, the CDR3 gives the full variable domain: EAGVTQSPTHLIKTRGQQATLRCSPISGHTSVYWYQQALGLGLQFLLWYDEGEERNRGNFPPRFSGRQFPNYSSELNVNALELEDSALYLCASSPALLSGGSYEQYFGPGTRLTVT.

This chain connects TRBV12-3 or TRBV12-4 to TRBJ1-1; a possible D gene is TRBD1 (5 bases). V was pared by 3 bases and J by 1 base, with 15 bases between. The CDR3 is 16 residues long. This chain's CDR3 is CASSFPMGTGNTEAFF. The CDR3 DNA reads TGTGCCAGCAGTTTCCCCATGGGTACAGGGAACACTGAAGCTTTCTTT.

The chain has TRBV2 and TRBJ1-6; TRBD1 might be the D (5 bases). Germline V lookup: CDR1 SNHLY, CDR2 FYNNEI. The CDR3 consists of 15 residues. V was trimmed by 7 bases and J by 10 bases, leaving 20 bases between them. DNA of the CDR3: TGTGCCAGCATTAGGAGGGGCGCGTTGGACTCACCCCTCCACTTT. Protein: CASIRRGALDSPLHF.

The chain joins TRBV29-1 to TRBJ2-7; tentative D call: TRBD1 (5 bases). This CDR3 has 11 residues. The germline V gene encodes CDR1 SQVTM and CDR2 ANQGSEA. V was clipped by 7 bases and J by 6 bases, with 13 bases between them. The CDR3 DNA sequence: TGCAGCGCCTTAAGGGGATCCGAGCAGTACTTC. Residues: CSALRGSEQYF.

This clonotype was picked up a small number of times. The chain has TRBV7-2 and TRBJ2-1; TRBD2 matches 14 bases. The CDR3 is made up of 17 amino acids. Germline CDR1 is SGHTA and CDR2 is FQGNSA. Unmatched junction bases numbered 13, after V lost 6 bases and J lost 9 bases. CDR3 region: CASSLPRLAGGHGEQFF. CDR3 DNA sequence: TGTGCCAGCAGTCTACCCAGACTAGCGGGAGGGCATGGTGAGCAGTTCTTC.

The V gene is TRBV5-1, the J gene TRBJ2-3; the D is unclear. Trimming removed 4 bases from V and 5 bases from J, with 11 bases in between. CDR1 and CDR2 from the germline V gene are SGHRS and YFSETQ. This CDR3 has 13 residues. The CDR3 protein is CASSATPLDTQYF. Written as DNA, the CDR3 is TGCGCCAGCAGCGCGACCCCACTAGATACGCAGTATTTT.

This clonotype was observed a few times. The CDR3 DNA follows: TGTGCCAGCAGCTTATTTGCTGTGGGAGCTTGGGGTCGTAACACCGGGGAGCTGTTTTTT. Protein sequence: CASSLFAVGAWGRNTGELFF. The chain is built from TRBV11-1 and TRBJ2-2; weak D call: TRBD2 (5 bases). From germline, CDR1 is SGHAT and CDR2 FQDESV (reference sequence). The CDR3 has 20 amino acids. V was trimmed by 2 bases and J by 2 bases, leaving 24 bases between them.

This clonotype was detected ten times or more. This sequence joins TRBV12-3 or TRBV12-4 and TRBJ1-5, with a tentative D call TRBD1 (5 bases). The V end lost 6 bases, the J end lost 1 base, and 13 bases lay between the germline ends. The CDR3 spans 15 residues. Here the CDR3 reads CASSVGQGSNQPQHF. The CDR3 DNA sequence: TGTGCCAGCAGCGTAGGGCAGGGAAGCAATCAGCCCCAGCATTTT.

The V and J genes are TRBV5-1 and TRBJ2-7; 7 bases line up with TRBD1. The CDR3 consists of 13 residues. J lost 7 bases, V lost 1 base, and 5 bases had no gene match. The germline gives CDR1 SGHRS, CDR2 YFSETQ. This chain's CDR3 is CASSLNRDREQYF. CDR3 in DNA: TGCGCCAGCAGCTTGAACCGGGACAGAGAGCAGTACTTC.

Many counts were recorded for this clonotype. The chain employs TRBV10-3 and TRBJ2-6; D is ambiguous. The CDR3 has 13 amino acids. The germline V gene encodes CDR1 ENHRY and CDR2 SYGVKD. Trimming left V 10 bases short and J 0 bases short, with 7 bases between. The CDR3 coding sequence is TGTGCCACTTGGCTCTCTGGGGCCAACGTCCTGACTTTC. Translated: CATWLSGANVLTF.

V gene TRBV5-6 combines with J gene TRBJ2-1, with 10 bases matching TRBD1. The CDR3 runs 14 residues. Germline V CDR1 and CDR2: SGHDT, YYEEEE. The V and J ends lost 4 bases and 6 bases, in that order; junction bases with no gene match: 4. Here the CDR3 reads CASSPGQGINEQFF. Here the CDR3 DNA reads TGTGCCAGCAGCCCGGGACAGGGGATCAATGAGCAGTTCTTC.

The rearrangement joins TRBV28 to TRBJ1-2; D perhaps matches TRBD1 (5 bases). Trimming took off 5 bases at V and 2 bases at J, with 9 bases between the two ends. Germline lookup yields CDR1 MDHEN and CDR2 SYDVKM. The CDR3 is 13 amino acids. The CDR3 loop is CASSPGKNYGYTF. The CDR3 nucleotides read TGTGCCAGCAGTCCAGGGAAGAACTATGGCTACACCTTC.

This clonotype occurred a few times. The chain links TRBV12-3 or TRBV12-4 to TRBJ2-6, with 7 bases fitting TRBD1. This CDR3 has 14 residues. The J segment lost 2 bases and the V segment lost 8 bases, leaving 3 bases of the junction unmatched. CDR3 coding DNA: TGTGCCAGCCTCGACAGGGCTGGGGCCAACGTCCTGACTTTC. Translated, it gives CASLDRAGANVLTF.

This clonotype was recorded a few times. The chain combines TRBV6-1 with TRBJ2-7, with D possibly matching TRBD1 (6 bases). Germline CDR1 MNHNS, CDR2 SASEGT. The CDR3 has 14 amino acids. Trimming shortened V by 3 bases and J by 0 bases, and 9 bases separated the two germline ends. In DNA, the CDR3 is TGTGCCAGCAGTGAGCCGGGACACTCCTACGAGCAGTACTTC. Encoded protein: CASSEPGHSYEQYF.

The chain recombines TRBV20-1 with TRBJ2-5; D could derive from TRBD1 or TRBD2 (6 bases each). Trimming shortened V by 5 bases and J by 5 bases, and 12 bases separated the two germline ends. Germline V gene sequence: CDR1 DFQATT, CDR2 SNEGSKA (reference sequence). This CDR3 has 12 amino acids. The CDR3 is CSALGGGETQYF. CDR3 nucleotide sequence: TGCAGTGCTCTCGGAGGGGGGGAGACCCAGTACTTC.

CDR3 protein: CASSSGPRSPLHF. CDR3 in DNA: TGTGCCAGCAGCTCGGGACCCCGTTCACCCCTCCACTTT. The chain combines TRBV5-6 with TRBJ1-6; D is possibly TRBD1 (5 bases). Per the germline V gene, CDR1 is SGHDT and CDR2 is YYEEEE. The CDR3 covers 13 residues. V lost 3 bases to trimming and J lost 9 bases, with 10 bases between them.

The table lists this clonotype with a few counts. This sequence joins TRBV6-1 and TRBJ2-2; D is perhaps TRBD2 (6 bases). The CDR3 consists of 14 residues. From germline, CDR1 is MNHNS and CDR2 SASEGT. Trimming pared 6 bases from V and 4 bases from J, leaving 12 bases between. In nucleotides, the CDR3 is TGTGCCAGCAGCTGGACTATGGGCACCGGGGAGCTGTTTTTT. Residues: CASSWTMGTGELFF.

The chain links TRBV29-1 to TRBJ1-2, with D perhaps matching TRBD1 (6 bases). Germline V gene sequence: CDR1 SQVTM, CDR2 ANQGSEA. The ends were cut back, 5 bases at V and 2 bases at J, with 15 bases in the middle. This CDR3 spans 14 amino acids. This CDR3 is CSVQVGGLNYGYTF. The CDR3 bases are TGCAGCGTTCAGGTGGGGGGCCTAAACTATGGCTACACCTTC.

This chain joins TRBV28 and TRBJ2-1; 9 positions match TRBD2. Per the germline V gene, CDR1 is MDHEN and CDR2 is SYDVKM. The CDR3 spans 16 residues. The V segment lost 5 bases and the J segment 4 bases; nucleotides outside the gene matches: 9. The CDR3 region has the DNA TGTGCCAGCAGTCCCCTTCAAGCGGGAGGTTACAATGAGCAGTTCTTC. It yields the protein CASSPLQAGGYNEQFF.